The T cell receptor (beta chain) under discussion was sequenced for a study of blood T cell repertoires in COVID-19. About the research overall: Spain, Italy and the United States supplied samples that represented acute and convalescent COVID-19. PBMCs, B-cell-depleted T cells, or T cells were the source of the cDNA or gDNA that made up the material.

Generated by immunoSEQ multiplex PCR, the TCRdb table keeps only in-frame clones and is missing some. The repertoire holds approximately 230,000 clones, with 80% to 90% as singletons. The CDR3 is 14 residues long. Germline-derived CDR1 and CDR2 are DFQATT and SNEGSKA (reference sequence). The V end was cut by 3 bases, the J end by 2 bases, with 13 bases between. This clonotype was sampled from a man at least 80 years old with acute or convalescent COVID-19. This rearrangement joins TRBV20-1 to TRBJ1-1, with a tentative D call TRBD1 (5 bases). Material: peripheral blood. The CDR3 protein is CSASSPGVNTEAFF. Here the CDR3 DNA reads TGCAGTGCTAGTAGTCCGGGGGTTAACACTGAAGCTTTCTTT.